These 13 T cell receptor beta chains were all obtained from the same sample, sequenced in a study of T cells in pancreatic ductal adenocarcinoma. Selected pancreatic ductal adenocarcinoma patients had undergone surgery without neoadjuvant therapy. The repertoire was sequenced with immunoSEQ multiplex PCR; TCRdb's copy has only in-frame clones and lacks some. The repertoire holds roughly 100,000 clones, with about 95% as singletons. Sequenced: PBMCs. Every receptor here comes from a human donor with pancreatic ductal adenocarcinoma.

The chain has TRBV2 and TRBJ2-7, with TRBD2 matching 7 bases. V shed 9 bases, J shed 8 bases, and the junction held 16 bases outside the gene matches. This CDR3 region has 14 residues. Germline V gives CDR1 SNHLY, CDR2 FYNNEI. DNA for the CDR3: TGTGCCAGTACCCCCCCGGCGGGAGCCCATCAGCAGTACTTC. Translation gives CASTPPAGAHQQYF.

V and J are TRBV13 and TRBJ2-3; 9 bases align to TRBD1. Per the germline V gene, CDR1 is PRHDT and CDR2 is FYEKMQ (reference sequence). The CDR3 contains 16 residues. After removal of 3 bases from V and 2 bases from J, the junction contained 6 bases not matched to a gene. CDR3 region: CASSLGQGHPTDTQYF. CDR3 in DNA: TGTGCCAGCAGCTTGGGACAGGGACATCCCACAGATACGCAGTATTTT.

The chain has TRBV27 and TRBJ2-5; 8 bases match TRBD2. Per the germline V gene, CDR1 is MNHEY and CDR2 is SMNVEV (reference sequence). The CDR3 covers 16 residues. Trimming cost V 0 bases and J 10 bases; bases outside gene matches: 13. The CDR3 DNA follows: TGTGCCAGCAGTTTATCACCTCCAGACCGGGAGGGGGGCCAGTACTTC. It translates to CASSLSPPDREGGQYF.

The genes are TRBV19 and TRBJ2-1, with 8 bases identical to TRBD1. CDR3 length: 15 residues. V was pared by 2 bases and J by 6 bases, with 6 bases of the junction left unmatched. CDR1 and CDR2 (germline): LNHDA, SQIVND (reference sequence). CDR3 DNA sequence: TGTGCCAGTAGTATAAGTGGACAGGGACGCAATGAGCAGTTCTTC. Translating it yields CASSISGQGRNEQFF. Using reference TRBV19 and TRBJ2-1 for the parts outside the CDR3, the full variable domain is DGGITQSPKYLFRKEGQNVTLSCEQNLNHDAMYWYRQDPGQGLRLIYYSQIVNDFQKGDIAEGYSVSREKKESFPLTVTSAQKNPTAFYLCASSISGQGRNEQFFGPGTRLTVL.

The rearrangement joins TRBV6-5 to TRBJ2-7, with D possibly matching TRBD2 (5 bases). V dropped 3 bases and J dropped 0 bases, with 15 bases sitting between them. Germline V CDR1 and CDR2: MNHEY, SVGAGI. The CDR3 length is 16 residues. CDR3 bases: TGTGCCAGCAGTTATAGAGGGAAGGGCACCTCCTACGAGCAGTACTTC. This encodes CASSYRGKGTSYEQYF.

The V gene is TRBV29-1, the J gene TRBJ2-7; no clear D gene. This CDR3 region has 11 residues. The ends were cut back, 5 bases at V and 2 bases at J, with 7 bases in the middle. Germline assignment: CDR1 SQVTM and CDR2 ANQGSEA. The CDR3 region is CSVSMAYEQYF. The CDR3 nucleotides read TGCAGCGTTTCTATGGCCTACGAGCAGTACTTC.

This clone showed up just a few times. The chain combines TRBV9 with TRBJ2-7; 11 bases fit TRBD2. V lost 2 bases, J lost 4 bases, and 5 bases stayed unmatched. This CDR3 comprises 15 residues. Germline V gene lookup returns CDR1 SGDLS and CDR2 YYNGEE. CDR3 sequence reads: CASSVSTSGSYEQYF. CDR3 coding DNA: TGTGCCAGCAGCGTTTCCACTAGCGGGAGTTACGAGCAGTACTTC.

The chain has TRBV28 and TRBJ2-3; possibly TRBD2 for D (6 bases). With 6 bases removed from V and 2 bases from J, the gap between germline ends came to 12 bases. The length of the CDR3 is 14 residues. Germline V gene data show CDR1 as MDHEN and CDR2 as SYDVKM. The CDR3 nucleotides are TGTGCCAGCAGGGGGGGTGTTCTCACAGATACGCAGTATTTT. This codes for CASRGGVLTDTQYF.

The DNA for the CDR3 is TGTGCCAGCTCCCGACTAGCGGGACCCCCAGATACGCAGTATTTT. It is translated as CASSRLAGPPDTQYF. The rearrangement uses TRBV7-6 and TRBJ2-3, with TRBD2 matching 11 bases. The CDR3 sequence is 15 residues long. V lost 8 bases and J lost 4; bases outside the gene matches: 8. CDR1 is SGHVS, CDR2 FNYEAQ, per germline.

The chain is built from TRBV6-1 and TRBJ1-5; tentatively, D is TRBD1 (5 bases). This CDR3 is built from 17 residues. CDR1 is MNHNS, CDR2 SASEGT, per germline. Trimming shortened V by 2 bases and J by 0 bases, and 14 bases separated the two germline ends. The CDR3 sequence is CASSESPTVSSNQPQHF. The CDR3 nucleotides are TGTGCCAGCAGTGAAAGCCCGACAGTGTCTAGCAATCAGCCCCAGCATTTT.

V and J are TRBV5-1 and TRBJ2-3, with 8 bases aligning to TRBD1. The CDR3 is 13 residues long. In germline, CDR1 is SGHRS, CDR2 YFSETQ. Trimming took 4 bases from V and 4 from J; bases not matched to a gene: 2. DNA for the CDR3: TGCGCCAGCAGCCTACAGGGGGCAGATACGCAGTATTTT. It codes for CASSLQGADTQYF. Supplemented by reference TRBV5-1 and TRBJ2-3, the full variable domain reads KAGVTQTPRYLIKTRGQQVTLSCSPISGHRSVSWYQQTPGQGLQFLFEYFSETQRNKGNFPGRFSGRQFSNSRSEMNVSTLELGDSALYLCASSLQGADTQYFGPGTRLTVL.

V and J are TRBV28 and TRBJ1-2; 7 nucleotides match TRBD1. The CDR3 consists of 15 residues. Germline CDR1 reads MDHEN; CDR2 reads SYDVKM. V was pared by 6 bases and J by 2 bases, with 9 bases of the junction left unmatched. The CDR3 loop is CASRVQGSPNYGYTF. In DNA, the CDR3 is TGTGCCAGCAGGGTACAGGGGAGCCCCAACTATGGCTACACCTTC.

V usage is TRBV19 and J usage is TRBJ2-5; 7 positions agree with TRBD1. The CDR3 runs to 13 residues. V shed 8 bases and J 4 bases; nucleotides not matched to a gene: 7. Per the germline V gene, CDR1 is LNHDA and CDR2 is SQIVND (reference sequence). The CDR3 sequence: CASGRQGGETQYF. The CDR3 bases are TGTGCCAGTGGTAGACAGGGTGGAGAGACCCAGTACTTC. The full variable domain, rest sourced from reference TRBV19 and TRBJ2-5, is DGGITQSPKYLFRKEGQNVTLSCEQNLNHDAMYWYRQDPGQGLRLIYYSQIVNDFQKGDIAEGYSVSREKKESFPLTVTSAQKNPTAFYLCASGRQGGETQYFGPGTRLLVL.